This is a list of T cell receptor beta chains from one sample in a study of T cells in Graves' hyperthyroidism and ophthalmopathy. TCRdb called the multiplex PCR reads again in MiXCR, with one record for every CDR3 protein. The table has around 440,000 distinct CDR3 sequences, more than 15% seen once. The sample taken for sequencing was blood. These receptor sequences come from a woman younger than 30 with Graves' hyperthyroidism. Each CDR3 is given with its conserved first and last residue. D genes are given only for firm matches. Where a row states a size, it is once, few, many or the class of an expanded clone; other rows omit it.

>NA|NA|TRBJ1-1|TRBV27
TGTGCCAGCAGTTTATCGGTGGGCGGGAACACTGAAGCTTTCTTT
CASSLSVGGNTEAFF
>many|TRBD1|TRBJ1-2|TRBV11-2
TGTGCCAGCAGCTCCACCGGACAGGGAGTATATGGCTACACCTTC
CASSSTGQGVYGYTF
>few|NA|TRBJ2-7|TRBV10-3
TGTGCCATCAGTGAACGGCTCTACGAGCAGTACTTC
CAISERLYEQYF
>few|NA|TRBJ2-1|TRBV25-1
TGTGCCAGCAGTGAATCAAAAGGTGGGATATCCTACAATGAGCAGTTCTTC
CASSESKGGISYNEQFF
>many|NA|TRBJ2-1|TRBV28
TGTGCCAGCACCACGGGCTACAATGAGCAGTTCTTC
CASTTGYNEQFF
>few|TRBD1|TRBJ1-2|TRBV14
TGTGCCAGCAGCCCGGGGGCCAAAACAGGGGGTGTTCATGGCTACACCTTC
CASSPGAKTGGVHGYTF
>many|NA|TRBJ1-1|TRBV6-5
TGTGCCAGCAGTTACCGGGCAGGGGAAGGTGAAGCTTTCTTT
CASSYRAGEGEAFF
>many|NA|TRBJ2-5|TRBV28
TGTGCCAGCAGTTTACTCCAGGTCGGCGAGACCCAGTACTTC
CASSLLQVGETQYF
>NA|NA|TRBJ1-2|TRBV13
TGTGCCAGCAGCTGGAACAGGGTTGGCTACACCTTC
CASSWNRVGYTF
>NA|NA|TRBJ2-1|TRBV9
TGTGCCAGCAGCGTACAAGACTCAACCTACAATGAGCAGTTCTTC
CASSVQDSTYNEQFF
>few|NA|TRBJ2-7|TRBV19
TGTGCCAGTAGCCCCCCGGCGGGGGCCTACTACGAGCAGTACTTC
CASSPPAGAYYEQYF
>NA|NA|TRBJ2-3|TRBV5-1
TGCGCCAGCAGCTCATTCGCTAGCACAGATACGCAGTATTTT
CASSSFASTDTQYF
>NA|NA|TRBJ2-2|TRBV20-1
TGCAGTGTTAGAGCAGGGGGGACCACCGGGGAGCTGTTTTTT
CSVRAGGTTGELFF
>many|NA|TRBJ2-7|TRBV28
TGTGCCAGCAGTATACAACGGGCAGCCTACGAGCAGTACTTC
CASSIQRAAYEQYF
>NA|TRBD1|TRBJ1-3|TRBV7-2
TGTGCCAGCAGCAGATTTACAGGGGATCCTGGAAACACCATATATTTT
CASSRFTGDPGNTIYF
>many|TRBD2|TRBJ2-7|TRBV27
TGTGCCAGCAGTTCCTTGGGACTAGCGGGCCACTACGAGCAGTACTTC
CASSSLGLAGHYEQYF
>NA|TRBD2|TRBJ2-7|TRBV19
TGTGCCAGTAGCCACGGGGGACGTGCGGGAGGGACGAGCTCCTACGAGCAGTACTTC
CASSHGGRAGGTSSYEQYF
>few|NA|TRBJ1-3|TRBV12-3/TRBV12-4
TGTGCCAGCATCCCCTTGGGGGGGGTTGTATATTTT
CASIPLGGVVYF
>NA|NA|TRBJ2-1|TRBV28
TGTGCCAGCAGTTTAAGGGGTCGGCAGGGCTACAATGAGCAGTTCTTC
CASSLRGRQGYNEQFF
>many|NA|TRBJ2-7|TRBV20-1
TGCAGTGCTAGACAGGGCAGCTCCTACGAGCAGTACTTC
CSARQGSSYEQYF
>NA|NA|TRBJ1-3|TRBV11-2
TGTGCCAGCAGCTTAGGGCGGGGAAACACCATATATTTT
CASSLGRGNTIYF
>once|TRBD1|TRBJ1-2|TRBV9
TGTGCCAGCAGCTTAGTCGACAGGGCATACTATGGCTACACCTTC
CASSLVDRAYYGYTF
>few|TRBD1|TRBJ2-1|TRBV4-3
TGCGCCAGCAGCCCCCGGACAGGGATATACAATGAGCAGTTCTTC
CASSPRTGIYNEQFF
>NA|NA|TRBJ2-7|TRBV4-3
TGCGCCAGCAGCCAGACATTTTTGCGTTCCGAGCAGTACTTC
CASSQTFLRSEQYF
>many|NA|TRBJ1-1|TRBV28
TGTGCCAGCATTGAACAGTCGACCACTGAAGCTTTCTTT
CASIEQSTTEAFF
>NA|NA|TRBJ1-2|TRBV5-6
TGTGCCAGCAGCGCCGGGGACCGAGTCTATGGCTACACCTTC
CASSAGDRVYGYTF
>NA|TRBD1|TRBJ1-1|TRBV6-5
TGTGCCAGCAGTTACCGAGGGACAGGGCGCACTGAAGCTTTCTTT
CASSYRGTGRTEAFF
>NA|NA|TRBJ1-3|TRBV28
TGTGCCAGCAGTCCAGGGTCGGAAAACACCATATATTTT
CASSPGSENTIYF
>few|NA|TRBJ1-5|TRBV7-8
TGTGCCAGCAGCTTAGTCCGACTCGGTAGCAATCAGCCCCAGCATTTT
CASSLVRLGSNQPQHF
>NA|NA|TRBJ2-2|TRBV29-1
TGCAGCGTTGAAGATCTTCTGGGGGAGCTGTTTTTT
CSVEDLLGELFF
>many|NA|TRBJ2-7|TRBV6-1
TGTGCCAGCAGTCCGGACACATTTTCCTACGAGCAGTACTTC
CASSPDTFSYEQYF